Listed below are T cell receptor beta chains from one sample, sequenced in a study of T cell repertoires in cytomegalovirus infection. TCRdb re-analysed the reads in MiXCR, keeping a single row per CDR3 protein. This table holds roughly 630,000 distinct CDR3 sequences, approximately 24% found once. Sequenced material: CD8+ T cells from PBMCs. These receptors came from a human donor in good health (CMV status not recorded). Some clones in this sample may be carry-over from other donors' samples. Both conserved end residues are part of each CDR3. The D gene is left open where the match is weak. Clone sizes are given selectively: once, few, many, or a class where the clone is expanded.

clone_size: .
d_call: .
v_call: TRBV28
j_call: TRBJ2-1
cdr3_nt: TGTGCCAGCACCTTGAATTGGGCTTCTGGGAATGAGCAGTTCTTC
cdr3_aa: CASTLNWASGNEQFF

clone_size: .
d_call: .
v_call: TRBV7-9
j_call: TRBJ2-2
cdr3_nt: TGTGCCAGCAGCGAGACTGGAACGAACACCGGGGAGCTGTTTTTT
cdr3_aa: CASSETGTNTGELFF

clone_size: few
d_call: .
v_call: TRBV12-3/TRBV12-4
j_call: TRBJ2-7
cdr3_nt: TGTGCCAGCAGTCCGGGACCTAACTACGAGCAGTACTTC
cdr3_aa: CASSPGPNYEQYF

clone_size: many
d_call: .
v_call: TRBV7-9
j_call: TRBJ2-7
cdr3_nt: TGTGCCAGCAGCTTAGCGGGCGATTTGGGGGCCGAGCAGTACTTC
cdr3_aa: CASSLAGDLGAEQYF

clone_size: few
d_call: .
v_call: TRBV2
j_call: TRBJ2-1
cdr3_nt: TGTGCCAGCAGTGAGATTGAGAATTATCATGAGCAGTTCTTC
cdr3_aa: CASSEIENYHEQFF

clone_size: many
d_call: .
v_call: TRBV13
j_call: TRBJ1-1
cdr3_nt: TGTGCCAGCAGCAACAGAGGGGTGAACACTGAAGCTTTCTTT
cdr3_aa: CASSNRGVNTEAFF

clone_size: few
d_call: .
v_call: TRBV7-2
j_call: TRBJ1-1
cdr3_nt: TGTGCCAGCAGCTTATGGGCAGGCCTTGAAGCTTTCTTT
cdr3_aa: CASSLWAGLEAFF

clone_size: many
d_call: .
v_call: TRBV12-3/TRBV12-4
j_call: TRBJ1-6
cdr3_nt: TGTGCCAGCAGTTTAGGCAGGGGTGCCCTCCACTTT
cdr3_aa: CASSLGRGALHF

clone_size: .
d_call: .
v_call: TRBV4-2
j_call: TRBJ1-5
cdr3_nt: TGTGCCAGCAGCCTGAGGGGGAGCGGTCAGCCCCAGCATTTT
cdr3_aa: CASSLRGSGQPQHF

clone_size: .
d_call: .
v_call: TRBV10-3
j_call: TRBJ1-1
cdr3_nt: TGTGCCATCACGGGACGGTTGAACACTGAAGCTTTCTTT
cdr3_aa: CAITGRLNTEAFF

clone_size: .
d_call: .
v_call: TRBV20-1
j_call: TRBJ2-1
cdr3_nt: TGCAGTGCGGTAGGGGCCTTGGGGAATGAGCAGTTCTTC
cdr3_aa: CSAVGALGNEQFF

clone_size: few
d_call: .
v_call: TRBV27
j_call: TRBJ1-2
cdr3_nt: TGTGCCAGCGGGGAGTGGAACTATGGCTACACCTTC
cdr3_aa: CASGEWNYGYTF

clone_size: few
d_call: .
v_call: TRBV4-3
j_call: TRBJ1-2
cdr3_nt: TGCGCCAGCAGCCAAGACCCGTCGGGGGGGAACTATGGCTACACCTTC
cdr3_aa: CASSQDPSGGNYGYTF

clone_size: few
d_call: .
v_call: TRBV20-1
j_call: TRBJ1-2
cdr3_nt: TGCAGTGCTAGAGATAAGAATCAGCACAACTATGGCTACACCTTC
cdr3_aa: CSARDKNQHNYGYTF

clone_size: many
d_call: .
v_call: TRBV12-5
j_call: TRBJ2-7
cdr3_nt: TGTGCTAGTGGTTCCCCCTGGGAAGCTGAATCCTACGAGCAGTACTTC
cdr3_aa: CASGSPWEAESYEQYF

clone_size: few
d_call: .
v_call: TRBV12-3/TRBV12-4
j_call: TRBJ1-2
cdr3_nt: TGTCGGAATAACTATGGCTACACCTTC
cdr3_aa: CRNNYGYTF

clone_size: few
d_call: .
v_call: TRBV28
j_call: TRBJ2-5
cdr3_nt: TGTGCCAGCAGCCCTGGTGGGGGCAAGTACTTC
cdr3_aa: CASSPGGGKYF

clone_size: .
d_call: .
v_call: TRBV7-9
j_call: TRBJ1-5
cdr3_nt: TGTGCCAGCACGTTAGGGGGTAGGGGGCAGCCCCAGCATTTT
cdr3_aa: CASTLGGRGQPQHF

clone_size: .
d_call: .
v_call: TRBV2
j_call: TRBJ1-5
cdr3_nt: TGTGCCAGCAGTGAGGGTTGGGCGCCAGGGCTCAGGGATCAGCCCCAGCATTTT
cdr3_aa: CASSEGWAPGLRDQPQHF

clone_size: few
d_call: .
v_call: TRBV27
j_call: TRBJ2-7
cdr3_nt: TGTGCCAGCAGTTTACGGGGGGCTCCCTCCTACGAGCAGTACTTC
cdr3_aa: CASSLRGAPSYEQYF

clone_size: many
d_call: .
v_call: TRBV5-1
j_call: TRBJ2-5
cdr3_nt: TGCGCCAGCAGAACTTACACTGGGGGGGCTCAAGAGACCCAGTACTTC
cdr3_aa: CASRTYTGGAQETQYF

clone_size: few
d_call: TRBD1
v_call: TRBV5-4
j_call: TRBJ2-1
cdr3_nt: TGTGCCAGCAGCCCCCTCGGGACAGGGATGAATGAGCAGTTCTTC
cdr3_aa: CASSPLGTGMNEQFF

clone_size: .
d_call: .
v_call: TRBV6-5
j_call: TRBJ2-3
cdr3_nt: TGTGCCACCGGACCTGGCCCGACAGATACGCAGTATTTT
cdr3_aa: CATGPGPTDTQYF

clone_size: .
d_call: .
v_call: TRBV6-5
j_call: TRBJ2-7
cdr3_nt: TGTGCCAGCAGTTACTCGAACGGAGCCTACGAGCAGTACTTC
cdr3_aa: CASSYSNGAYEQYF

clone_size: few
d_call: .
v_call: TRBV20-1
j_call: TRBJ1-2
cdr3_nt: TGCAGTGCTAGAGATTTAGGTGGCTACACCTTC
cdr3_aa: CSARDLGGYTF

clone_size: many
d_call: .
v_call: TRBV7-2
j_call: TRBJ2-6
cdr3_nt: TGTGCCAGCAGCCCAGTGATCTCTGGGGCCAACGTCCTGACTTTC
cdr3_aa: CASSPVISGANVLTF

clone_size: .
d_call: TRBD1
v_call: TRBV6-2/TRBV6-3
j_call: TRBJ2-7
cdr3_nt: TGTGCCAGCAGTATCGGACAGGGGCTGGCCTACGAGCAGTACTTC
cdr3_aa: CASSIGQGLAYEQYF

clone_size: .
d_call: .
v_call: TRBV10-3
j_call: TRBJ1-1
cdr3_nt: TGTGCCATCAGTGAGTCCCAGGCCACAGAAGCTTTCTTT
cdr3_aa: CAISESQATEAFF

clone_size: .
d_call: .
v_call: TRBV11-2
j_call: TRBJ2-1
cdr3_nt: TGTGCCAGCAGCTTAGTTTGGACTCCCGCCAATGAGCAGTTCTTC
cdr3_aa: CASSLVWTPANEQFF

clone_size: .
d_call: TRBD2
v_call: TRBV4-3
j_call: TRBJ2-3
cdr3_nt: TGCGCCAGCAGCCAACAGACTAGCGGACACACAGATACGCAGTATTTT
cdr3_aa: CASSQQTSGHTDTQYF

clone_size: many
d_call: .
v_call: TRBV7-8
j_call: TRBJ2-1
cdr3_nt: TGTGCCAGCAGCATTAGTCCAGAGCAGTTCTTC
cdr3_aa: CASSISPEQFF

clone_size: .
d_call: TRBD2
v_call: TRBV6-5
j_call: TRBJ2-3
cdr3_nt: TGTGCCAGCAGTTACTCGGCGGCTAGCGGGGGGGCGACAGATACGCAGTATTTT
cdr3_aa: CASSYSAASGGATDTQYF

clone_size: .
d_call: .
v_call: TRBV29-1
j_call: TRBJ1-2
cdr3_nt: TGCAGCGTTTGGGCAGGGACTAACTATGGCTACACCTTC
cdr3_aa: CSVWAGTNYGYTF

clone_size: few
d_call: .
v_call: TRBV4-1
j_call: TRBJ2-5
cdr3_nt: TGCGCCAGCAGCCAAGGGCCGGGGACCCAAGAGACCCAGTACTTC
cdr3_aa: CASSQGPGTQETQYF

clone_size: .
d_call: TRBD1
v_call: TRBV24-1
j_call: TRBJ2-7
cdr3_nt: TGTGCCGCCGGGGACAGGGACCTCTACGAGCAGTACTTC
cdr3_aa: CAAGDRDLYEQYF

clone_size: once
d_call: .
v_call: TRBV2
j_call: TRBJ1-6
cdr3_nt: TGTGCCAGCAGTGTAAAAACCTATAATTCACCCCTCCACTTT
cdr3_aa: CASSVKTYNSPLHF

clone_size: .
d_call: .
v_call: TRBV13
j_call: TRBJ2-2
cdr3_nt: TGTGCCAGCAGCTTAGATATCTCGAACACCGGGGAGCTGTTTTTT
cdr3_aa: CASSLDISNTGELFF

clone_size: .
d_call: .
v_call: TRBV18
j_call: TRBJ1-5
cdr3_nt: TGTGCCAGCACAACCCCAGGGGAGCCCCAGCATTTT
cdr3_aa: CASTTPGEPQHF

clone_size: .
d_call: TRBD1
v_call: TRBV27
j_call: TRBJ1-1
cdr3_nt: TGTGTCAGCAGTACCCGACAGGGGGGCAGTAATTGGTACACTGAAGCTTTCTTT
cdr3_aa: CVSSTRQGGSNWYTEAFF

clone_size: few
d_call: .
v_call: TRBV11-2
j_call: TRBJ2-1
cdr3_nt: TGTGCCAGCAGCGGTATGAACCCCGACTCCTACAATGAGCAGTTCTTC
cdr3_aa: CASSGMNPDSYNEQFF

clone_size: few
d_call: .
v_call: TRBV20-1
j_call: TRBJ1-2
cdr3_nt: TGCAGTGCTAGAGTGCGGGAGGGTCACCCATACTACACCTTC
cdr3_aa: CSARVREGHPYYTF

clone_size: many
d_call: .
v_call: TRBV7-9
j_call: TRBJ1-6
cdr3_nt: TGTGCCAGCAGCTTGGTGGTCGGGGATTCACCCCTCCACTTT
cdr3_aa: CASSLVVGDSPLHF

clone_size: few
d_call: TRBD2
v_call: TRBV7-8
j_call: TRBJ2-7
cdr3_nt: TGTGCTTCTAGCGGGGCCACACCCTACGAGCAGTACTTC
cdr3_aa: CASSGATPYEQYF

clone_size: few
d_call: TRBD2
v_call: TRBV12-3/TRBV12-4
j_call: TRBJ2-7
cdr3_nt: TGTGCCAGCAGTTCTAGCGGGGGGGCCGAGCAGTACTTC
cdr3_aa: CASSSSGGAEQYF

clone_size: .
d_call: .
v_call: TRBV29-1
j_call: TRBJ1-2
cdr3_nt: TGCAGCGTTGAAGAGGGACCCCGCTATGGCTACACCTTC
cdr3_aa: CSVEEGPRYGYTF

clone_size: .
d_call: .
v_call: TRBV15
j_call: TRBJ1-1
cdr3_nt: TGTGCCACCAGAGGCAGGAGTCCTGAAGCTTTCTTT
cdr3_aa: CATRGRSPEAFF

clone_size: .
d_call: .
v_call: TRBV29-1
j_call: TRBJ2-2
cdr3_nt: TGCAGCTCAGAGGGCGGGAACACCGGGGAGCTGTTTTTT
cdr3_aa: CSSEGGNTGELFF

clone_size: many
d_call: .
v_call: TRBV6-1
j_call: TRBJ2-1
cdr3_nt: TGTGTCGGAGGAAAGTGGAATGAGCAGTTCTTC
cdr3_aa: CVGGKWNEQFF

clone_size: .
d_call: TRBD1
v_call: TRBV9
j_call: TRBJ1-6
cdr3_nt: TGTGCCAGCAGCGCCCAGGGGGCGTATAGCTCACCCCTCCACTTT
cdr3_aa: CASSAQGAYSSPLHF

clone_size: many
d_call: .
v_call: TRBV12-3/TRBV12-4
j_call: TRBJ2-3
cdr3_nt: TGTGCCAGCAGTTCCCCAGCAGATACGCAGTATTTT
cdr3_aa: CASSSPADTQYF

clone_size: few
d_call: .
v_call: TRBV7-3
j_call: TRBJ2-1
cdr3_nt: TGTGCCAGCAGCTCCCTTGGCGGGGGCCTCAATGAGCAGTTCTTC
cdr3_aa: CASSSLGGGLNEQFF

clone_size: .
d_call: .
v_call: TRBV5-5
j_call: TRBJ2-2
cdr3_nt: TGTGCCAGCATTCGGGTCGGGGAGCTGTTTTTT
cdr3_aa: CASIRVGELFF

clone_size: .
d_call: .
v_call: TRBV29-1
j_call: TRBJ1-1
cdr3_nt: TGCAGCGTTGGACAGATAGAAGCTTTCTTT
cdr3_aa: CSVGQIEAFF

clone_size: few
d_call: .
v_call: TRBV6-2/TRBV6-3
j_call: TRBJ2-1
cdr3_nt: TGTGCCAGCGTGACGCCTTACAATGAGCAGTTCTTC
cdr3_aa: CASVTPYNEQFF

clone_size: few
d_call: TRBD1
v_call: TRBV19
j_call: TRBJ2-7
cdr3_nt: TGTGCCAGTAGTTCTTGGGACAGCCCCTACGAGCAGTACTTC
cdr3_aa: CASSSWDSPYEQYF

clone_size: medium-sized
d_call: .
v_call: TRBV12-3/TRBV12-4
j_call: TRBJ1-1
cdr3_nt: TGTGCCAGCAGTCCGTCCGGAGAGATGAACACTGAAGCTTTCTTT
cdr3_aa: CASSPSGEMNTEAFF

clone_size: .
d_call: TRBD2
v_call: TRBV6-9
j_call: TRBJ2-3
cdr3_nt: TGTGCCAGCAGTTTCGACCAGACTAGCACGCAGTATTTT
cdr3_aa: CASSFDQTSTQYF

clone_size: many
d_call: .
v_call: TRBV10-3
j_call: TRBJ2-2
cdr3_nt: TGTGCCATCGTTTTGCGAACCGGGGAGCTGTTTTTT
cdr3_aa: CAIVLRTGELFF

clone_size: many
d_call: .
v_call: TRBV15
j_call: TRBJ2-1
cdr3_nt: TGTGCCACCAGCAGCGTCACTAGAGTGTCCTACAATGAGCAGTTCTTC
cdr3_aa: CATSSVTRVSYNEQFF